This is a list of T cell receptor beta chains from one sample in a study of a mutant IDH1 vaccine in newly diagnosed glioma. Which antigens these TCRs recognize remains unknown. TCRdb's table, derived via immunoSEQ multiplex PCR, lists solely in-frame clones and lacks some. Of some 120,000 clones in the sample, roughly 77% are singletons; the top ten hold about 5.5%. Sequencing was performed on PBMCs, taken from a glioma patient whose treatment included an IDH1 peptide vaccine. All receptors derive from a man aged 40-50 years with glioma. Both conserved end residues are part of each CDR3. D genes are given only for firm matches. Clone size, where shown, is once, few, many, or a class for clones that have expanded.

abundance,d_gene,j_gene,v_gene,CDR3nt,CDR3aa
-,TRBD2,TRBJ2-5,TRBV4-3,TGCGCCAGCAGCCACTCAAGCGGGGTCGGGGCGGAGACCCAGTACTTC,CASSHSSGVGAETQYF
once,-,TRBJ2-1,TRBV6-1,TGTGCCAGCAGTGAAGAACGTTCTTTGCAGTTCTTC,CASSEERSLQFF
-,-,TRBJ2-3,TRBV7-9,TGTGCCAGCAGTAAAGGAGCGGAAGCCACAGATACGCAGTATTTT,CASSKGAEATDTQYF
-,TRBD2,TRBJ2-5,TRBV10-3,TGTGCCATCATCCGGCGGGGGGCAGGGGTCCAAGAGACCCAGTACTTC,CAIIRRGAGVQETQYF
-,-,TRBJ1-1,TRBV18,TGTGCCAGCTCACTCCAGGGCGTTAACACTGAAGCTTTCTTT,CASSLQGVNTEAFF
few,-,TRBJ2-7,TRBV18,TGTGCCAGCTCACCACCCTGGACCTTAGACGAGCAGTACTTC,CASSPPWTLDEQYF
-,-,TRBJ1-1,TRBV7-2,TGTGCCAGCAGCTTAGGGGGGACACCCAACACTGAAGCTTTCTTT,CASSLGGTPNTEAFF
-,TRBD1,TRBJ1-1,TRBV19,TGTGCCAGTAGTCCCGGGACAGGGCTGAACACTGAAGCTTTCTTT,CASSPGTGLNTEAFF
-,-,TRBJ2-7,TRBV29-1,TGCAGCGTGGCCCGCAGACGTTCCTACGAGCAGTACTTC,CSVARRRSYEQYF
-,-,TRBJ2-1,TRBV27,TGTGCCAGCAGACTGAACGCCGGGCCAAACTTTGAGCAGTTCTTC,CASRLNAGPNFEQFF
-,TRBD2,TRBJ2-3,TRBV30,TGTGCCAGAGACAGCGGGGGGAGCACAGATACGCAGTATTTT,CARDSGGSTDTQYF
-,-,TRBJ1-1,TRBV10-3,TGTGCCATCGGGAGGGGGGTCGCGGACACTGAAGCTTTCTTT,CAIGRGVADTEAFF
-,-,TRBJ2-7,TRBV2,TGTGCCAGCAGCGAAACTAGTAACGAGCAGTACTTC,CASSETSNEQYF
few,TRBD2,TRBJ2-1,TRBV10-3,TGTGCCATCAGCCAACTAGCGGGGTTAACCTACAATGAGCAGTTCTTC,CAISQLAGLTYNEQFF
few,-,TRBJ1-2,TRBV6-4,TGTGCCACCTACAACGAGGGACTACCTTACACCTTC,CATYNEGLPYTF
-,-,TRBJ1-2,TRBV28,TGTGCCAGCAAGCCACAAGGGGTTAACTATGGCTACACCTTC,CASKPQGVNYGYTF
once,-,TRBJ1-1,TRBV7-6,TGTGCCAGCAGCCCCCGGCAGGGCCAAACGGGTACTGAAGCTTTCTTT,CASSPRQGQTGTEAFF
-,TRBD2,TRBJ2-3,TRBV29-1,TGCAGCGTTCACAGTCAGCGGGAGGGGGGAGATACGCAGTATTTT,CSVHSQREGGDTQYF
-,TRBD2,TRBJ2-1,TRBV27,TGTGCCAGCAGTTCACTAGCGGGGGGGTACAATGAGCAGTTCTTC,CASSSLAGGYNEQFF
-,-,TRBJ1-1,TRBV6-6,TGTGCCAGCAGTTCCGTAGAAGCGAACACTGAAGCTTTCTTT,CASSSVEANTEAFF
few,TRBD1,TRBJ1-1,TRBV18,TGTGCCAGCTCACCAACAGGGGGTAACACTGAAGCTTTCTTT,CASSPTGGNTEAFF
-,TRBD1,TRBJ2-5,TRBV5-1,TGCGTCAGCAGCTTCGGGACAGGGGGCTTCCCAGAGACCCAGTACTTC,CVSSFGTGGFPETQYF
few,-,TRBJ2-5,TRBV4-2,TGTGCCAGCAGCCAAGAGAACTTTCCGGAGACCCAGTACTTC,CASSQENFPETQYF
-,-,TRBJ2-2,TRBV11-2,TGTGCCAGCAGCTTAAGGCTAGGCCGCGGGGAGCTGTTTTTT,CASSLRLGRGELFF
few,-,TRBJ2-2,TRBV10-3,TGTGCCATCACAGGACACCAGAACACCGGGGAGCTGTTTTTT,CAITGHQNTGELFF
-,-,TRBJ2-1,TRBV30,TGTGCCTGGTTCCGTCACGGGGTTGACAATGAGCAGTTCTTC,CAWFRHGVDNEQFF
-,-,TRBJ2-1,TRBV7-2,TGTGCCAGCAGCTCCCGTGGAGGGGGCCTCGACAATGAGCAGTTCTTC,CASSSRGGGLDNEQFF
-,-,TRBJ2-2,TRBV18,TGTGCCAGCTCACCACAGGACAGGAACACCGGGGAGCTGTTTTTT,CASSPQDRNTGELFF
-,TRBD1,TRBJ1-4,TRBV19,TGTGCCAGTAGGGCCTCCGGGACAGTCGGAGAAAAACTGTTTTTT,CASRASGTVGEKLFF
few,TRBD1,TRBJ1-6,TRBV11-2,TGTGCCAGCAGCGACAGGGGTAATTCACCCCTCCACTTT,CASSDRGNSPLHF
once,-,TRBJ2-2,TRBV12-5,TGTGCTAGTGGTTTGGCCGGGACCGGGGAGCTGTTTTTT,CASGLAGTGELFF
-,-,TRBJ2-5,TRBV5-8,TGTGCCAGCAGCTTGGAGGGCGGGGAGACCCAGTACTTC,CASSLEGGETQYF
once,TRBD1,TRBJ2-7,TRBV30,TGTGCCTGGAGTGGGACAGGTCTTCCTAACGAGCAGTACTTC,CAWSGTGLPNEQYF
-,TRBD1,TRBJ1-6,TRBV7-6,TGTGCCAGCAGCCTGACAGGGGAGAATTCACCCCTCCACTTT,CASSLTGENSPLHF
-,TRBD2,TRBJ2-1,TRBV5-1,TGCGCCAGCAGCTTCCTAGCGGTCTACAATGAGCAGTTCTTC,CASSFLAVYNEQFF
-,TRBD1,TRBJ2-1,TRBV9,TGTGCCAGCAGCGTGACAGGGGGATACTACAATGAGCAGTTCTTC,CASSVTGGYYNEQFF
-,TRBD1,TRBJ1-5,TRBV5-6,TGTGCCAGCAGCGGGGGGACAGGGAGCAATCAGCCCCAGCATTTT,CASSGGTGSNQPQHF
-,-,TRBJ1-2,TRBV11-2,TGTGCCAGCAGCTCTAGCTCGGCGTACTATGGCTACACCTTC,CASSSSSAYYGYTF
-,-,TRBJ2-3,TRBV11-2,TGTGCCAGCAGCCTCCCCCGGAGCACAGATACGCAGTATTTT,CASSLPRSTDTQYF
-,-,TRBJ1-1,TRBV6-5,TGTGCCAGCAGTTACTCGAGGCAGGTGGGGCCTGAAGCTTTCTTT,CASSYSRQVGPEAFF
few,-,TRBJ1-1,TRBV30,TGTGCCTGGAAAGACAGCGGGAACACTGAAGCTTTCTTT,CAWKDSGNTEAFF
many,-,TRBJ2-5,TRBV5-6,TGTGCCAGCAGCCCGATCCGCCGGACCCGGGACACACAAGAGACCCAGTACTTC,CASSPIRRTRDTQETQYF
-,-,TRBJ2-6,TRBV2,TGTGCCAGCAGTGGATTTCCAGGGGCGGCCTCTGGGGCCAACGTCCTGACTTTC,CASSGFPGAASGANVLTF
-,TRBD2,TRBJ2-7,TRBV7-2,TGTGCCAGCAGTCAACGGGAGGGACGGTACGAGCAGTACTTC,CASSQREGRYEQYF
-,-,TRBJ1-5,TRBV28,TGTGCCAGCAGTGTGGGACTGCCCAGGCCCCAGCATTTT,CASSVGLPRPQHF
-,TRBD1,TRBJ2-7,TRBV11-2,TGTGCCAGCAGCTTAGGCCAGGGGGCCTACGAGCAGTACTTC,CASSLGQGAYEQYF
-,TRBD1,TRBJ1-5,TRBV19,TGTGCCAGTAGTATTGGGGCAGGGGGAGGACAGCCCCAGCATTTT,CASSIGAGGGQPQHF
-,-,TRBJ2-7,TRBV4-3,TGCGCCAGCAGCCAAGATTTTGGATATTACGAGCAGTACTTC,CASSQDFGYYEQYF
-,-,TRBJ1-5,TRBV21-1,TGTGCCAGCAGCCGCGGACAGGAGCGAGGGGTGAGCAATCAGCCCCAGCATTTT,CASSRGQERGVSNQPQHF
-,TRBD1,TRBJ2-5,TRBV27,TGTGCCAGCAGTTACGGACAGGCGTACTTC,CASSYGQAYF
-,-,TRBJ1-1,TRBV6-6,TGTGCCAGCACCTCAAGGCAGAGGGACACTGAAGCTTTCTTT,CASTSRQRDTEAFF
once,-,TRBJ1-2,TRBV6-6,TGTGCCAGCAGTGACGGGACCGGGCGCCTCTATGGCTACACCTTC,CASSDGTGRLYGYTF